Shown below are 29 T cell receptor beta chains from a single sample sequenced in a study of blood T cells in healthy people across ages. For the second PCR, which ran for roughly 6 to 11 cycles, a sample-barcoded 5' primer and a J-beta primer mix were used. Each CDR3 protein is one row after TCRdb ran MiXCR on the 5' RACE reads. The sample shows about 580,000 distinct CDR3 sequences, under 55% of them seen only once. Sequencing used blood. The origin of the receptors is a man older than 75 in good health.

The chain is built from TRBV29-1 and TRBJ1-1, with D perhaps TRBD1 (5 bases). The germline gives CDR1 SQVTM, CDR2 ANQGSEA. With 6 bases removed from V and 0 bases from J, the gap between germline ends came to 14 bases. This CDR3 contains 14 residues. The CDR3 DNA follows: TGCAGCGTCCAGGGTTCCGCTGTGAACACTGAAGCTTTCTTT. Translating it yields CSVQGSAVNTEAFF.

The V and J genes are TRBV4-3 and TRBJ2-3, with 7 positions matching TRBD2. V was clipped by 1 base and J by 4 bases; unmatched bases: 5. Germline V CDR1 and CDR2: LGHNA, YSLEER. The CDR3 extends over 15 amino acids. The CDR3 sequence is CASSQARTRPDTQYF. CDR3 DNA: TGCGCCAGCAGCCAAGCCAGGACTAGACCAGATACGCAGTATTTT.

As regards this clonotype: This may stem from a read error, because a much larger clone lies one nucleotide away. V is TRBV6-5 and J is TRBJ2-7, with D possibly called TRBD1 or TRBD2 (5 bases each). Germline loops: CDR1 MNHEY, CDR2 SVGAGI. This CDR3 is built from 17 residues. CDR3 residues: CASSYLGTAVPTYGQYF. The DNA of the CDR3 is TGTGCCAGCAGTTACCTGGGGACCGCCGTCCCTACCTACGGGCAGTACTTC.

The genes are TRBV2 and TRBJ2-3, with 9 bases identical to TRBD2. Germline V CDR1 and CDR2: SNHLY, FYNNEI. There are 14 residues in the CDR3. The J segment lost 0 bases and the V segment lost 8 bases, leaving 3 bases of the junction unmatched. CDR3 residues: CASRTSESTDTQYF. The CDR3 DNA follows: TGTGCCAGCCGGACTAGCGAAAGCACAGATACGCAGTATTTT.

This clonotype appeared many times. This chain uses TRBV29-1 with TRBJ2-5; D is possibly TRBD2 (6 bases). The germline gives CDR1 SQVTM, CDR2 ANQGSEA. V lost 6 bases and J lost 1, with 9 bases in between. CDR3 length equals 12 residues. The CDR3 DNA is TGCAGCGTCACCGGGAGCCAAGAGACCCAGTACTTC. Translated, it gives CSVTGSQETQYF. Using reference TRBV29-1 and TRBJ2-5 for the parts outside the CDR3, the full variable domain is SAVISQKPSRDICQRGTSLTIQCQVDSQVTMMFWYRQQPGQSLTLIATANQGSEATYESGFVIDKFPISRPNLTFSTLTVSNMSPEDSSIYLCSVTGSQETQYFGPGTRLLVL.

The rearrangement joins TRBV7-2 to TRBJ2-1; D unclear. The germline CDR1 and CDR2 sequences are SGHTA and FQGNSA. The length of the CDR3 is 12 residues. Trimming took 5 bases from V and 13 from J, leaving 15 bases between them. CDR3 region: CASSLPRGYQFF. CDR3 bases: TGTGCCAGCAGCCTCCCACGCGGCTATCAGTTCTTC.

This clonotype has just one count. The V gene is TRBV20-1, the J gene TRBJ1-1; unclear D gene. This CDR3 has 11 amino acids. Germline values: CDR1 DFQATT, CDR2 SNEGSKA (reference sequence). The V end was cut by 4 bases, the J end by 5 bases, with 8 bases between. The CDR3 DNA follows: TGCAGTGCTAAAGGTCCAACTGAAGCTTTCTTT. Protein: CSAKGPTEAFF.

This chain joins TRBV2 and TRBJ2-1; 8 bases map to TRBD2. The germline CDR1 and CDR2 sequences are SNHLY and FYNNEI. The CDR3 totals 16 residues. V lost 7 bases to trimming and J lost 0 bases; unmatched junction nucleotides: 8. The CDR3 here is CASKSGGGRSYNEQFF. As DNA, the CDR3 is TGTGCCAGCAAGAGTGGCGGGGGGCGCTCCTACAATGAGCAGTTCTTC.

This clonotype occurred a few times. The rearrangement uses TRBV29-1 and TRBJ2-5; 10 bases align to TRBD2. The germline V gene has CDR1 SQVTM and CDR2 ANQGSEA. V lost 7 bases, J lost 2 bases, and 13 bases stayed unmatched. This CDR3 region has 16 residues. The CDR3 DNA reads as TGCAGCGCCCAGAGGGGGCTAGCGGGAGTTCAAGAGACCCAGTACTTC. Encoded protein: CSAQRGLAGVQETQYF. Combining the CDR3 with reference TRBV29-1 and TRBJ2-5 gives the whole variable domain SAVISQKPSRDICQRGTSLTIQCQVDSQVTMMFWYRQQPGQSLTLIATANQGSEATYESGFVIDKFPISRPNLTFSTLTVSNMSPEDSSIYLCSAQRGLAGVQETQYFGPGTRLLVL.

The chain recombines TRBV10-1 with TRBJ2-4, with 10 nucleotides matching TRBD1. Germline CDR1 WNHNN, CDR2 SYGVQD (reference sequence). CDR3 length: 15 residues. V gave up 2 bases and J gave up 7 bases; unmatched junction bases: 5. DNA for the CDR3: TGCGCCAGCAGTGAGGGAGGGACAGGGGTTAACATTCAGTACTTC. This encodes CASSEGGTGVNIQYF.

The rearrangement uses TRBV20-1 and TRBJ2-3; 11 nucleotides match TRBD2. Unmatched junction bases numbered 12, after V lost 7 bases and J lost 3 bases. The CDR3 length is 16 residues. From germline, CDR1 is DFQATT and CDR2 SNEGSKA (reference sequence). The CDR3 DNA reads as TGCAGTGTCAGGGCCGATAGCGGGGGGGCAACAGATACGCAGTATTTT. This sequence encodes CSVRADSGGATDTQYF.

The chain recombines TRBV7-9 with TRBJ2-7, with TRBD1 as a possible D gene (6 bases). Trimming stripped 5 bases from V and 2 bases from J, with 13 bases between. CDR1 is SEHNR and CDR2 is FQNEAQ in the germline V gene (reference sequence). This CDR3 is 14 amino acids long. CDR3: CASSPGTSTYEQYF. CDR3 sequence (DNA): TGTGCCAGCAGCCCCGGGACATCTACCTACGAGCAGTACTTC.

This clonotype was observed at least ten times. The chain employs TRBV6-5 and TRBJ2-2; perhaps TRBD2 as D (5 bases). Trimming shortened V by 7 bases and J by 2 bases, and 8 bases separated the two germline ends. The CDR3 covers 13 residues. The germline gives CDR1 MNHEY, CDR2 SVGAGI. DNA for the CDR3: TGTGCCAGCACGAGGGATAACACCGGGGAGCTGTTTTTT. Protein product: CASTRDNTGELFF.

The rearrangement uses TRBV6-5 and TRBJ2-7, with a possible D match to TRBD1 (5 bases). The germline V gene encodes CDR1 MNHEY and CDR2 SVGAGI. There are 13 residues in the CDR3. Trimming took off 7 bases at V and 6 bases at J, with 16 bases between the two ends. CDR3 nucleotide sequence: TGTGCCAGCACCTCAATCCAGGGTGCCGAGCAGTACTTC. Protein: CASTSIQGAEQYF.

The chain links TRBV11-2 to TRBJ2-1, with 11 bases fitting TRBD2. Germline V gene data show CDR1 as SGHAT and CDR2 as FQNNGV. The CDR3 runs to 16 residues. After removal of 3 bases from V and 7 bases from J, the junction contained 8 bases not matched to a gene. The CDR3 spells CASSLATSGVRNEQFF. CDR3 coding DNA: TGTGCCAGCAGCTTGGCGACTAGCGGGGTAAGGAATGAGCAGTTCTTC.

This clonotype was recorded a few times. V is TRBV5-1 and J is TRBJ2-1, with 10 bases matching TRBD2. CDR3 size: 18 residues. The J segment lost 0 bases and the V segment lost 1 base, leaving 7 bases of the junction unmatched. The V gene's germline CDR1 is SGHRS and CDR2 YFSETQ. This chain's CDR3 is CASSLILAGRSSYNEQFF. DNA of the CDR3: TGCGCCAGCAGCTTGATACTAGCGGGACGAAGCTCCTACAATGAGCAGTTCTTC.

This clonotype was found a few times. One end of the junction varies from germline; a read error may be responsible. This chain links TRBV6-5 with TRBJ2-5; D unresolved. Judging by the DNA end, TRBJ2-7 fits better; the J call may be wrong. The germline CDR1 and CDR2 sequences are MNHEY and SVGAGI. This CDR3 has 13 amino acids. The CDR3: CASSDSKTVEQYF. The CDR3 DNA reads TGTGCCAGCAGTGACTCGAAAACCGTCGAGCAGTACTTC.

The chain has TRBV7-7 and TRBJ2-5, with 8 bases aligning to TRBD2. CDR1 and CDR2 (germline): SSHAT, FNYEAQ (reference sequence). This CDR3 comprises 15 residues. Losses at the gene ends were 3 bases for V and 2 bases for J; bases not matched to a gene: 5. The CDR3 sequence is CASSFRTSRQETQYF. The CDR3 DNA follows: TGTGCCAGCAGCTTTAGGACTAGCCGTCAAGAGACCCAGTACTTC.

The chain combines TRBV27 with TRBJ2-1, with 9 bases matching TRBD1. The V and J ends lost 4 bases and 9 bases, in that order; junction bases with no gene match: 10. The CDR3 extends over 15 amino acids. Germline V gene data show CDR1 as MNHEY and CDR2 as SMNVEV (reference sequence). CDR3: CASSYGQGTGSEQFF. The CDR3 DNA reads as TGTGCCAGCAGTTACGGACAGGGGACGGGGAGTGAGCAGTTCTTC.

This clonotype has more than one count but fewer than ten. The rearrangement joins TRBV5-1 to TRBJ2-3; a possible D gene is TRBD2 (6 bases). The germline V gene encodes CDR1 SGHRS and CDR2 YFSETQ. V was cut by 4 bases and J by 4 bases, with 13 bases left in between. CDR3 length: 14 amino acids. The CDR3 bases are TGCGCCAGCAGCCCCAGACTAGGCCCAGATACGCAGTATTTT. It is translated as CASSPRLGPDTQYF. Full variable domain (missing parts from reference TRBV5-1 and TRBJ2-3): KAGVTQTPRYLIKTRGQQVTLSCSPISGHRSVSWYQQTPGQGLQFLFEYFSETQRNKGNFPGRFSGRQFSNSRSEMNVSTLELGDSALYLCASSPRLGPDTQYFGPGTRLTVL.

The chain uses TRBV28 and TRBJ2-7; D is ambiguous. This CDR3 contains 13 residues. The V and J ends lost 7 bases and 0 bases respectively, with 10 bases between them. CDR1 and CDR2 (germline): MDHEN, SYDVKM. CDR3 sequence: CASTGFVSYEQYF. CDR3 coding DNA: TGTGCCAGCACCGGGTTCGTCTCCTACGAGCAGTACTTC.

The rearrangement uses TRBV2 and TRBJ1-5; the D is unclear. Germline V gives CDR1 SNHLY, CDR2 FYNNEI. The V gene lost 1 base and the J gene lost 7 bases, with 8 bases spanning the gap. CDR3 length: 13 residues. CDR3 protein: CASSEGSEQPQHF. Written as DNA, the CDR3 is TGTGCCAGCAGTGAAGGGTCAGAGCAGCCCCAGCATTTT.

This clonotype was counted between two and nine times. The genes are TRBV7-2 and TRBJ2-7; D is possibly TRBD1 (6 bases). The ends were cut back, 5 bases at V and 2 bases at J, with 13 bases in the middle. This CDR3 is 14 amino acids long. Germline values: CDR1 SGHTA, CDR2 FQGNSA. The CDR3 region is CASSRGQPTYEQYF. In DNA form, the CDR3 reads TGTGCCAGCAGCCGCGGACAGCCTACCTACGAGCAGTACTTC.

The CDR3 spells CASSLRQFNQPQHF. In nucleotides, the CDR3 is TGTGCCAGCAGCTTAAGACAGTTCAATCAGCCCCAGCATTTT. The rearrangement uses TRBV7-2 and TRBJ1-5; tentatively, D is TRBD1 (5 bases). The CDR3 loop spans 14 amino acids. V was clipped by 2 bases and J by 3 bases, with 8 bases between them. Per germline, CDR1 SGHTA and CDR2 FQGNSA.

V is TRBV6-1 and J is TRBJ2-5, with D possibly TRBD2 on 5 matching bases. V gave up 4 bases and J gave up 2 bases, with 14 bases separating them. The CDR3 is 15 residues long. The V gene's germline CDR1 is MNHNS and CDR2 SASEGT. The CDR3 DNA sequence: TGTGCCAGCAGTGTTGGAGGAAGTCCACAAGAGACCCAGTACTTC. It translates to CASSVGGSPQETQYF.

This clonotype showed up just a few times. The chain is built from TRBV7-2 and TRBJ2-2; weak D call: TRBD2 (7 bases). CDR3 length: 14 amino acids. V lost 3 bases and J lost 6, with 11 bases in between. In germline, CDR1 is SGHTA, CDR2 FQGNSA. This chain's CDR3 is CASSLVGGPGELFF. The CDR3 coding sequence is TGTGCCAGCAGCTTGGTCGGGGGGCCCGGGGAGCTGTTTTTT.

This clonotype was detected once. This chain joins TRBV28 and TRBJ2-7; 7 bases are shared with TRBD2. The CDR3 spans 17 residues. The V gene end was trimmed by 6 bases and the J gene end by 4 bases; junction bases not matched to a gene: 18. Per germline, CDR1 MDHEN and CDR2 SYDVKM. CDR3 residues: CASSPPLGGLAVYEQYF. The DNA of the CDR3 is TGTGCCAGCAGCCCGCCCCTTGGCGGGCTAGCGGTATACGAGCAGTACTTC.

The chain combines TRBV7-9 with TRBJ1-5, with a weak D call TRBD1 (5 bases). Germline assignment: CDR1 SEHNR and CDR2 FQNEAQ (reference sequence). V gave up 5 bases and J gave up 6 bases, with 11 bases separating them. The CDR3 is made up of 13 amino acids. CDR3 DNA: TGTGCCAGCAGCCCAGTGGGGGGTCAGCCCCAGCATTTT. It translates to CASSPVGGQPQHF.

This clonotype was seen at least ten times. The rearrangement joins TRBV29-1 to TRBJ2-5; D call uncertain. V was trimmed by 4 bases and J by 4 bases, leaving 7 bases between them. The CDR3 contains 11 residues. Germline V gene data show CDR1 as SQVTM and CDR2 as ANQGSEA. In nucleotides, the CDR3 is TGCAGCGTTGTCTCAGGAGAGACCCAGTACTTC. Encoded protein: CSVVSGETQYF. The variable domain in full, with the rest retrieved from reference TRBV29-1 and TRBJ2-5, is SAVISQKPSRDICQRGTSLTIQCQVDSQVTMMFWYRQQPGQSLTLIATANQGSEATYESGFVIDKFPISRPNLTFSTLTVSNMSPEDSSIYLCSVVSGETQYFGPGTRLLVL.